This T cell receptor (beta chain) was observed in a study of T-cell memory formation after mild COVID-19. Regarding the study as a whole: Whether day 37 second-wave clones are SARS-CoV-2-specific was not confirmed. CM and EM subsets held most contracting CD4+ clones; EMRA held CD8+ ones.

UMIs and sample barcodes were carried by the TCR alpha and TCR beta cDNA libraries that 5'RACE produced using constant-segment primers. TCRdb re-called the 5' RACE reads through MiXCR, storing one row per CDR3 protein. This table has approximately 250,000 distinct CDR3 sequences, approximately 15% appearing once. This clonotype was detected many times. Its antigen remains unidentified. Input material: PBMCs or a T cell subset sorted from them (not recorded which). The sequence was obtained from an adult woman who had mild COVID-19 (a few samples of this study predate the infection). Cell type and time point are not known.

The CDR3 sequence is CASSPGLSGSGEQYF. CDR3 nucleotide sequence: TGTGCCAGCAGTCCCGGACTGAGCGGCTCTGGCGAGCAGTACTTC. The rearrangement uses TRBV6-6 and TRBJ2-7, with D possibly being TRBD2 (5 bases). V was shortened by 5 bases and J by 6 bases, with 20 bases between the two germline ends. CDR1 is MNHNY and CDR2 is SVGAGI in the germline V gene (reference sequence). The CDR3 length is 15 residues.